This T cell receptor beta chain was sequenced in a study of T cell changes during pregnancy in multiple sclerosis. Using immunoSEQ multiplex PCR, the repertoire was profiled, and TCRdb retains in-frame clones only, with some absent. The sample lists some 110,000 clones, approximately 90% occurring once. This clone has a single count. The sample consisted of peripheral blood, taken in the third trimester of pregnancy. The sequence was collected from a female donor with multiple sclerosis, enrolled in a pregnancy study.

The CDR3 DNA sequence: TGTGCCAGCAGCGTAGGGACTAGCGGGGCGTACGAGCAGTACTTC. It specifies CASSVGTSGAYEQYF. The rearrangement links TRBV9 to TRBJ2-7, with TRBD2 identical over 12 bases. CDR1 is SGDLS, CDR2 YYNGEE, per germline. Trimming at V came to 0 bases and at J to 4 bases, leaving 2 bases not matched to a gene. CDR3 size: 15 residues.